A single sample is the source of the 3 T cell receptor beta chains below, sequenced in a study of glioma-infiltrating T cells after dendritic cell vaccination. Data came from immunoSEQ multiplex PCR; TCRdb stores just in-frame clones and leaves some out. The sample includes 90,000 to 100,000 clones, roughly three quarters of them seen just once. The specimen was blood, collected before dendritic cell vaccination. These receptors were collected from a human donor with glioblastoma.

V is TRBV9 and J is TRBJ2-7, with 7 bases that match TRBD2. Germline assignment: CDR1 SGDLS and CDR2 YYNGEE. Trimming took 2 bases from V and 2 from J; bases not matched to a gene: 7. The CDR3 is made up of 15 amino acids. CDR3 residues: CASSVGLDETYEQYF. The DNA for the CDR3 is TGTGCCAGCAGCGTTGGACTAGATGAGACCTACGAGCAGTACTTC.

The rearrangement joins TRBV30 to TRBJ2-2; no clear D. This CDR3 region has 16 residues. Looked up from germline, CDR1 is GTSNPN and CDR2 is SVGIG (reference sequence). V lost 2 bases to trimming and J lost 1 base, with 14 bases between them. This CDR3 is CAWSFPSSVNTGELFF. The CDR3 nucleotides are TGTGCCTGGAGTTTTCCTTCTTCGGTGAACACCGGGGAGCTGTTTTTT.

The rearrangement uses TRBV10-3 and TRBJ2-5; possibly TRBD2 for D (5 bases). The CDR3 loop spans 14 amino acids. Germline values: CDR1 ENHRY, CDR2 SYGVKD. Trimming shortened V by 8 bases and J by 1 base, and 14 bases separated the two germline ends. The CDR3 spells CAIWSGSPQETQYF. The CDR3 bases are TGTGCCATCTGGTCGGGGAGCCCCCAAGAGACCCAGTACTTC.